This TCR beta chain was sequenced for a study of blood T cell repertoires in COVID-19. Data came from immunoSEQ multiplex PCR; TCRdb stores just in-frame clones and leaves some out. The sample holds around 60,000 clones; approximately 77% are singletons and the top ten take approximately 4.8%. V dropped 1 base and J dropped 8 bases, with 18 bases sitting between them. CDR3 length equals 16 residues. Germline-derived CDR1 and CDR2 are SGHTA and FQGTGA. The V call is TRBV7-3, the J call TRBJ2-1, with D perhaps TRBD1 (6 bases). The specimen was peripheral blood. The clonotype comes from a woman in her 70s with COVID-19, enrolled during active disease. Written as DNA, the CDR3 is TGTGCCAGCAGCTTAAACCCCGACAGGTTTAGTGATGAGCAGTTCTTC. Its protein product is CASSLNPDRFSDEQFF.